The next 16 T cell receptor beta chains were all read from a single sample in a study of radiation and T cells in renal cell carcinoma (TCRdb year 2020). Library preparation employed the immunoSEQ multiplex PCR assay. Here the immuneACCESS table is served through TCRdb, limited to in-frame sequences with V and J called. Missing clones are a known gap in these copies; in checked studies unresolved V genes cover under half, and the rest lacks a known reason. The sample table lists 150,000 or so clones, about 88% of them with a count of one. The biggest ten clones account for more than 10% of the sample. The time point label, read with the paper, signifies: baseline pretreatment blood. Taken with the paper, the label for treatment or condition translates to: 15 Gy SBRT to primary tumor, nephrectomy 4 weeks later. The specimen was blood, collected from a patient whose treatment included radiotherapy and nephrectomy. These receptors were obtained from a woman in her 50s with renal cell carcinoma.

There are a few counts of this clone. The chain joins TRBV11-1 to TRBJ1-1; the match to TRBD1 covers 8 bases. CDR3 length: 14 amino acids. The ends lost 4 bases at V and 3 bases at J; junction bases unmatched: 4. Germline lookup yields CDR1 SGHAT and CDR2 FQDESV (reference sequence). The CDR3 sequence: CASSWTGIDTEAFF. The CDR3 nucleotides are TGTGCCAGCAGCTGGACAGGGATCGACACTGAAGCTTTCTTT.

This chain connects TRBV6-6 to TRBJ2-3; TRBD2 matches 10 bases. Germline V gene lookup returns CDR1 MNHNY and CDR2 SVGAGI (reference sequence). J was trimmed by 6 bases and V by 5 bases; bases with no gene match: 8. The CDR3 length is 15 residues. For the CDR3, the DNA is TGTGCCAGCAGTGCCCAGCGGGGGGGCCCTGATACGCAGTATTTT. It codes for CASSAQRGGPDTQYF.

The chain recombines TRBV5-1 with TRBJ2-7; D is perhaps TRBD1 (5 bases). Germline V CDR1 and CDR2: SGHRS, YFSETQ. Trimming took off 2 bases at V and 11 bases at J, with 14 bases between the two ends. The CDR3 is 12 residues long. CDR3 coding DNA: TGCGCCAGCAGCTTCTCATCAGGGAACGAGTACTTC. This sequence encodes CASSFSSGNEYF.

CDR3 sequence reads: CASSLRGLGGNTIYF. CDR3 in DNA: TGTGCCAGCAGTCTCAGGGGGCTGGGTGGAAACACCATATATTTT. V and J are TRBV6-5 and TRBJ1-3, with 8 nucleotides matching TRBD1. J gave up 3 bases and V 5 bases, and 6 bases lay outside the gene matches. The CDR3 is 15 amino acids. The germline CDR1 and CDR2 sequences are MNHEY and SVGAGI.

This clone came up a few times. This rearrangement joins TRBV9 to TRBJ2-1, with 11 bases matching TRBD2. The CDR3 has 16 amino acids. Germline V gives CDR1 SGDLS, CDR2 YYNGEE. The V segment lost 4 bases and the J segment 7 bases; nucleotides outside the gene matches: 10. The CDR3 coding sequence is TGTGCCAGCAGCTCAGACGTAGCGGGGGGGTGGAATGAGCAGTTCTTC. Protein product: CASSSDVAGGWNEQFF. Supplemented by reference TRBV9 and TRBJ2-1, the full variable domain reads DSGVTQTPKHLITATGQRVTLRCSPRSGDLSVYWYQQSLDQGLQFLIQYYNGEERAKGNILERFSAQQFPDLHSELNLSSLELGDSALYFCASSSDVAGGWNEQFFGPGTRLTVL.

The chain is built from TRBV11-1 and TRBJ1-4; no firm D call. Looked up from germline, CDR1 is SGHAT and CDR2 is FQDESV (reference sequence). V lost 5 bases and J lost 4, with 17 bases in between. The CDR3 has 16 amino acids. The CDR3 is CASSQGSGSVNEKLFF. CDR3 coding DNA: TGTGCCAGCAGCCAAGGGAGCGGCTCTGTTAATGAAAAACTGTTTTTT.

The J gene is TRBJ2-7, the V gene TRBV30; D remains unclear. The V gene lost 5 bases and the J gene lost 0 bases, with 11 bases spanning the gap. The CDR3 is 13 residues long. CDR1 is GTSNPN and CDR2 is SVGIG in the germline V gene (reference sequence). The CDR3 sequence: CAWCRLSSYEQYF. DNA of the CDR3: TGTGCCTGGTGCAGGTTGAGCTCCTACGAGCAGTACTTC.

The chain has TRBV6-5 and TRBJ2-1, with TRBD2 matching 11 bases. Germline V gene lookup returns CDR1 MNHEY and CDR2 SVGAGI. J was trimmed by 4 bases and V by 6 bases; bases with no gene match: 2. This CDR3 is built from 14 residues. This CDR3 reads CASRLAGAYNEQFF. The CDR3 region has the DNA TGTGCCAGCAGACTAGCGGGGGCTTACAATGAGCAGTTCTTC.

The chain is built from TRBV7-9 and TRBJ2-3; 7 bases map to TRBD1. Losses at the gene ends were 1 base for V and 0 bases for J; bases not matched to a gene: 7. Germline V CDR1 and CDR2: SEHNR, FQNEAQ (reference sequence). There are 17 residues in the CDR3. The chain's CDR3 is CASSLVTGTDSTDTQYF. The CDR3, as DNA: TGTGCCAGCAGCTTAGTGACCGGGACAGATAGCACAGATACGCAGTATTTT.

The rearrangement uses TRBV6-5 and TRBJ1-4, with D perhaps matching TRBD1 (6 bases). Per the germline V gene, CDR1 is MNHEY and CDR2 is SVGAGI. The CDR3 totals 15 residues. The ends were cut back, 5 bases at V and 5 bases at J, with 15 bases in the middle. For the CDR3, the DNA is TGTGCCAGCAGTCGTGTTAGGGGGGGAAATGAAAAACTGTTTTTT. Protein product: CASSRVRGGNEKLFF.

The CDR3 here is CASSIQLAGGDTQYF. CDR3 DNA sequence: TGTGCCAGTAGTATACAACTAGCGGGGGGAGATACGCAGTATTTT. The rearrangement uses TRBV19 and TRBJ2-3; TRBD2 aligns across 12 bases. There are 15 residues in the CDR3. V gave up 2 bases and J gave up 5 bases; unmatched junction bases: 2. The germline CDR1 and CDR2 sequences are LNHDA and SQIVND (reference sequence).

The chain combines TRBV7-9 with TRBJ2-7; D unclear. Trimming removed 2 bases from V and 5 bases from J, with 7 bases in between. Germline CDR1 SEHNR, CDR2 FQNEAQ (reference sequence). The CDR3 runs to 12 residues. Here the CDR3 reads CASSLFQDEQYF. CDR3 bases: TGTGCCAGCAGCTTATTCCAAGACGAGCAGTACTTC.

In its sample, this clone was seen once. The V call is TRBV6-1, the J call TRBJ2-5, with 8 bases that match TRBD1. V shed 9 bases, J shed 4 bases, and the junction held 7 bases outside the gene matches. This CDR3 has 13 residues. Germline assignment: CDR1 MNHNS and CDR2 SASEGT. The CDR3 nucleotides are TGTGCCAGTGACAGGGGCCTCGGAGAGACCCAGTACTTC. Encoded protein: CASDRGLGETQYF.

With respect to this clone: Other DNA sequences in the sample encode the same CDR3. The J gene is TRBJ1-1, the V gene TRBV19, with D unresolved. The ends were cut back, 4 bases at V and 0 bases at J, with 6 bases in the middle. CDR1 LNHDA and CDR2 SQIVND come from the germline V gene (reference sequence). This CDR3 contains 13 residues. CDR3 protein: CASSREMNTEAFF. As DNA, the CDR3 is TGTGCCAGTAGTAGAGAGATGAACACTGAAGCTTTCTTT.

This chain links TRBV7-3 with TRBJ1-1; no firm D call. The germline V gene encodes CDR1 SGHTA and CDR2 FQGTGA. CDR3 length equals 13 residues. The V end was cut by 2 bases, the J end by 4 bases, with 8 bases between. The DNA of the CDR3 is TGTGCCAGCAGCTTAGCTCTAGGCACTGAAGCTTTCTTT. It is translated as CASSLALGTEAFF. The whole variable domain, filled in from reference TRBV7-3 and TRBJ1-1, reads GAGVSQTPSNKVTEKGKYVELRCDPISGHTALYWYRQSLGQGPEFLIYFQGTGAADDSGLPNDRFFAVRPEGSVSTLKIQRTERGDSAVYLCASSLALGTEAFFGQGTRLTVV.

The chain joins TRBV19 to TRBJ1-1; unclear D gene. The CDR3 runs 12 residues. Germline-derived CDR1 and CDR2 are LNHDA and SQIVND (reference sequence). V was shortened by 4 bases and J by 2 bases, with 5 bases between the two germline ends. CDR3 sequence reads: CASSTANTEAFF. CDR3 in DNA: TGTGCCAGTAGTACCGCCAACACTGAAGCTTTCTTT. The full variable domain, in which reference TRBV19 and TRBJ1-1 provide the parts outside the CDR3, is DGGITQSPKYLFRKEGQNVTLSCEQNLNHDAMYWYRQDPGQGLRLIYYSQIVNDFQKGDIAEGYSVSREKKESFPLTVTSAQKNPTAFYLCASSTANTEAFFGQGTRLTVV.